This T cell receptor (beta chain) is drawn from a study of control samples from healthy donors and cancer patients. Germline CDR1 KGHSH, CDR2 LQKENI. Deletions cut 4 bases from V and 0 bases from J, with 4 bases between. The CDR3 sequence is 13 residues long. Data came from immunoSEQ multiplex PCR; TCRdb stores just in-frame clones and leaves some out. The sample records some 120,000 clones, more than 80% being singletons. The sequence was collected from a man aged 45-65 years in good health. V usage is TRBV18 and J usage is TRBJ1-5; no clear D. The sequenced material came from blood. This chain's CDR3 is CASSLNSNQPQHF. The CDR3 coding sequence is TGTGCCAGCTCACTCAATAGCAATCAGCCCCAGCATTTT.